This entry describes one TCR beta chain. J lost 5 bases, V lost 1 base, and 6 bases had no gene match. The CDR3 loop spans 15 amino acids. Germline V gene sequence: CDR1 LNHDA, CDR2 SQIVND (reference sequence). The data were taken from a study of T cell changes during pregnancy in multiple sclerosis. The data were produced by immunoSEQ multiplex PCR, yet TCRdb's version contains in-frame clones alone and is incomplete. The table lists 38,000 or so clones, 91% of them singletons. This TCR was recovered from a female donor with multiple sclerosis, enrolled in a pregnancy study. The source material was CD8+ T cells from peripheral blood mononuclear cells, sampled before pregnancy. The chain links TRBV19 to TRBJ2-5; 8 nucleotides line up with TRBD1. The CDR3 nucleotides are TGTGCCAGTAGTATAGTGGCAGGGGGCGGTGAGACCCAGTACTTC. This translates into CASSIVAGGGETQYF. Looking up the rest from reference TRBV19 and TRBJ2-5 gives the full variable domain: DGGITQSPKYLFRKEGQNVTLSCEQNLNHDAMYWYRQDPGQGLRLIYYSQIVNDFQKGDIAEGYSVSREKKESFPLTVTSAQKNPTAFYLCASSIVAGGGETQYFGPGTRLLVL.